What follows are 27 T cell receptor beta chains derived from one specimen sequenced in a study of cytomegalovirus exposure and HLA in healthy donors. The study ran its PCR with 60 Vbeta and 13 Jbeta primers. The method was immunoSEQ multiplex PCR; TCRdb's version includes in-frame clones alone and lacks a portion of them. Altogether about 130,000 clones are present, 15% to 20% being singletons, with the ten largest covering roughly 3%. Material: PBMCs. The receptors stem from a female donor in good health and CMV-seropositive.

This clone was detected a few times. The chain carries TRBV5-6 and TRBJ2-3; weak D call: TRBD2 (6 bases). The germline V and J ends were trimmed by 0 bases and 5 bases, with 10 bases remaining between them. CDR3 length: 14 amino acids. CDR1 and CDR2 from the germline V gene are SGHDT and YYEEEE. The DNA for the CDR3 is TGTGCCAGCAGCTTGGCAGGAGGGGTAGATACGCAGTATTTT. Protein: CASSLAGGVDTQYF.

This clone was seen only a few times. J is TRBJ2-2 and V is TRBV6-5, with D possibly matching TRBD2 (5 bases). Looked up from germline, CDR1 is MNHEY and CDR2 is SVGAGI. Trimming shortened V by 2 bases and J by 3 bases, and 10 bases separated the two germline ends. This CDR3 is 15 amino acids long. The CDR3 reads CASSYEGPDTGELFF. DNA for the CDR3: TGTGCCAGCAGTTACGAGGGTCCGGACACCGGGGAGCTGTTTTTT.

This clone was observed a handful of times. The chain employs TRBV6-5 and TRBJ2-7; 8 bases line up with TRBD2. The CDR3 contains 14 residues. CDR1 and CDR2 (germline): MNHEY, SVGAGI. Germline trimming cut 5 bases from V and 4 bases from J; bases unmatched to any gene: 7. The CDR3 sequence: CASSPRLATYEQYF. The DNA of the CDR3 is TGTGCCAGCAGTCCTCGACTAGCGACTTACGAGCAGTACTTC.

This clone showed up just a few times. The chain combines TRBV28 with TRBJ2-5; D possibly corresponds to TRBD2 (6 bases). V was shortened by 3 bases and J by 2 bases, with 10 bases between the two germline ends. Germline CDR1 reads MDHEN; CDR2 reads SYDVKM. There are 14 residues in the CDR3. The CDR3, as DNA: TGTGCCAGCAGTTTGGAAGGGAGGCAAGAGACCCAGTACTTC. It is translated as CASSLEGRQETQYF.

This clone was counted a few times. The chain carries TRBV29-1 and TRBJ1-5; 9 nucleotides line up with TRBD1. CDR1 is SQVTM, CDR2 ANQGSEA, per germline. J gave up 4 bases and V 5 bases, and 6 bases lay outside the gene matches. The CDR3 sequence is 14 residues long. As DNA, the CDR3 is TGCAGCGTTCCCGGACAGGGGAAAAATCAGCCCCAGCATTTT. This codes for CSVPGQGKNQPQHF.

This clone was seen repeatedly, ten times or more. The same CDR3 arises from other DNA sequences in this sample as well. The rearrangement links TRBV27 to TRBJ2-1, with D maybe TRBD2 (5 bases). Germline V lookup: CDR1 MNHEY, CDR2 SMNVEV (reference sequence). CDR3 size: 14 residues. Trimming removed 2 bases from V and 0 bases from J, with 5 bases in between. The chain's CDR3 is CASSLGGSYNEQFF. CDR3 nucleotides: TGTGCCAGCAGTTTAGGAGGCTCCTACAATGAGCAGTTCTTC.

The chain is built from TRBV2 and TRBJ1-5, with D perhaps matching TRBD1 (6 bases). V was trimmed by 5 bases and J by 5 bases, leaving 13 bases between them. The CDR3 has 14 amino acids. Germline V gene sequence: CDR1 SNHLY, CDR2 FYNNEI. The CDR3 sequence is CASSRLGADQPQHF. The DNA of the CDR3 is TGTGCCAGCAGTCGACTGGGGGCGGATCAGCCCCAGCATTTT. The variable domain in full, with the rest retrieved from reference TRBV2 and TRBJ1-5, is EPEVTQTPSHQVTQMGQEVILRCVPISNHLYFYWYRQILGQKVEFLVSFYNNEISEKSEIFDDQFSVERPDGSNFTLKIRSTKLEDSAMYFCASSRLGADQPQHFGDGTRLSIL.

This chain uses TRBV10-1 with TRBJ2-3, with a weak D call TRBD2 (7 bases). Deletions cut 8 bases from V and 2 bases from J, with 14 bases between. The CDR3 is 14 residues long. The germline gives CDR1 WNHNN, CDR2 SYGVQD (reference sequence). Written as DNA, the CDR3 is TGCGCCAGCTCCCGTGGGGGGGCCACAGATACGCAGTATTTT. This gives the protein CASSRGGATDTQYF.

A few counts support this clone. V and J are TRBV5-1 and TRBJ2-3; 9 bases map to TRBD2. The CDR3 is 15 amino acids. The ends lost 7 bases at V and 2 bases at J; junction bases unmatched: 8. The germline gives CDR1 SGHRS, CDR2 YFSETQ. CDR3 in amino acids: CASDEIAGDTDTQYF. As DNA, the CDR3 is TGCGCCAGCGACGAGATAGCGGGGGACACAGATACGCAGTATTTT.

Only a few counts were recorded for this clone. The chain employs TRBV7-2 and TRBJ2-1, with 16 bases fitting TRBD2. The germline V gene encodes CDR1 SGHTA and CDR2 FQGNSA. There are 20 residues in the CDR3. J lost 3 bases, V lost 0 bases, and 8 bases had no gene match. CDR3 sequence (DNA): TGTGCCAGCAGCTTAGCGCGAGGGACTAGCGGGAGGGTGGGCTACAATGAGCAGTTCTTC. This codes for CASSLARGTSGRVGYNEQFF.

This clone was detected only a few times. The V call is TRBV5-1, the J call TRBJ1-1, with a tentative D call TRBD1 (5 bases). The CDR3 runs to 14 residues. V was trimmed by 2 bases and J by 1 base, leaving 9 bases between them. The germline V gene has CDR1 SGHRS and CDR2 YFSETQ. The DNA of the CDR3 is TGCGCCAGCAGCTTCTCAGGGAAGAACACTGAAGCTTTCTTT. This gives the protein CASSFSGKNTEAFF.

The rearrangement uses TRBV29-1 and TRBJ1-1; 7 nucleotides match TRBD1. The germline V gene has CDR1 SQVTM and CDR2 ANQGSEA. This CDR3 comprises 14 residues. V shed 7 bases, J shed 3 bases, and the junction held 11 bases outside the gene matches. This CDR3 is CSGNVRTGDTEAFF. The CDR3 coding sequence is TGCAGCGGAAACGTAAGGACAGGTGACACTGAAGCTTTCTTT.

This rearrangement joins TRBV29-1 to TRBJ2-1, with 7 bases that match TRBD2. The length of the CDR3 is 13 residues. CDR1 and CDR2 (germline): SQVTM, ANQGSEA. The DNA of the CDR3 is TGCAGTCTAAGACTAGCATCATCCAATGAGCAGTTCTTC. Its translation: CSLRLASSNEQFF.

This clone appeared a few times. Sequence at one end of the junction differs from germline and may be a read error. This sequence joins TRBV7-2 and TRBJ2-7; 12 bases map to TRBD2. The CDR3 extends over 13 amino acids. The germline V gene encodes CDR1 SGHTA and CDR2 FQGNSA. The CDR3 DNA is TGTGCCAGCAGCTTACGTATAACTAGCGGGGGGAGCTTC. Amino acid sequence: CASSLRITSGGSF.

This clone was observed a handful of times. The chain is built from TRBV5-1 and TRBJ2-7, with D perhaps matching TRBD1 (5 bases). The CDR3 extends over 15 amino acids. CDR1 is SGHRS, CDR2 YFSETQ, per germline. V lost 1 base, J lost 1 base, and 12 bases lay in between. The CDR3 is CASSLSQGKSYEQYF. The CDR3 coding sequence is TGCGCCAGCAGCTTGAGCCAGGGCAAATCCTACGAGCAGTACTTC.

This clone was seen a few times. The chain has TRBV7-2 and TRBJ2-2; D possibly corresponds to TRBD2 (6 bases). From germline, CDR1 is SGHTA and CDR2 FQGNSA. V was pared by 3 bases and J by 4 bases, with 12 bases between. The length of the CDR3 is 15 residues. The CDR3 region is CASSFRDFTTGELFF. The CDR3 bases are TGTGCCAGCAGCTTCCGGGACTTTACCACCGGGGAGCTGTTTTTT.

The sample holds a few counts of this clone. CDR3 bases: TGTGCCAGCAGCTCACGAACTAGGCCTGGCTCCTACAATGAGCAGTTCTTC. It yields the protein CASSSRTRPGSYNEQFF. The gene calls are TRBV7-2 and TRBJ2-1; possible D gene TRBD2, 5 bases. Looked up from germline, CDR1 is SGHTA and CDR2 is FQGNSA. The CDR3 consists of 17 residues. The ends were cut back, 4 bases at V and 0 bases at J, with 16 bases in the middle.

As regards this clone: This same CDR3 is encoded by further DNA sequences in the sample. The chain employs TRBV9 and TRBJ1-1; 7 bases map to TRBD1. The CDR3 totals 14 residues. J gave up 4 bases and V 0 bases, and 3 bases lay outside the gene matches. Germline loops: CDR1 SGDLS, CDR2 YYNGEE. The CDR3 here is CASSVVTGPTEAFF. CDR3 nucleotide sequence: TGTGCCAGCAGCGTAGTGACAGGGCCCACTGAAGCTTTCTTT.

This clone was counted a few times. V gene TRBV9 combines with J gene TRBJ1-1; maybe TRBD1 (6 bases). This CDR3 is 13 amino acids long. The germline CDR1 and CDR2 sequences are SGDLS and YYNGEE. Trimming pared 3 bases from V and 8 bases from J, leaving 14 bases between. The DNA of the CDR3 is TGTGCCAGCAGCGATGATACAGGGAAGGAAGCTTTCTTT. This codes for CASSDDTGKEAFF.

CDR3 coding DNA: TGTGCCACCCGTCACGGGGTTGGCACAGATACGCAGTATTTT. The encoded protein is CATRHGVGTDTQYF. The rearrangement links TRBV10-3 to TRBJ2-3; D is possibly TRBD2 (5 bases). V was trimmed by 10 bases and J by 1 base, leaving 15 bases between them. The CDR3 has 14 amino acids. Germline lookup yields CDR1 ENHRY and CDR2 SYGVKD.

This clone was seen only a few times. J is TRBJ1-2 and V is TRBV10-3; D is ambiguous. The CDR3 runs to 15 residues. V dropped 6 bases and J dropped 0 bases, with 14 bases sitting between them. Germline CDR1 and CDR2: ENHRY and SYGVKD. This CDR3 is CAIRYGRETNYGYTF. The DNA for the CDR3 is TGTGCCATCAGATACGGACGGGAAACTAACTATGGCTACACCTTC.

This clone was detected only a few times. V and J are TRBV4-2 and TRBJ1-6; 10 nucleotides agree with TRBD1. J was trimmed by 9 bases and V by 0 bases; bases with no gene match: 2. Germline V CDR1 and CDR2: LGHNA, YNFKEQ. The CDR3 contains 15 residues. The CDR3 loop reads CASSQEGTGVSPLHF. In DNA, the CDR3 is TGTGCCAGCAGCCAAGAAGGGACAGGGGTTTCACCCCTCCACTTT.

The chain links TRBV6-6 to TRBJ1-2, with D possibly TRBD1 on 6 matching bases. Trimming stripped 6 bases from V and 0 bases from J, with 11 bases between. This CDR3 has 14 amino acids. Germline V gene lookup returns CDR1 MNHNY and CDR2 SVGAGI (reference sequence). The DNA for the CDR3 is TGTGCCAGCAGGAGGGACAAAGCTAACTATGGCTACACCTTC. Residues: CASRRDKANYGYTF.

The V and J genes are TRBV4-3 and TRBJ2-3; no definite D call. This CDR3 contains 14 residues. V gave up 0 bases and J gave up 3 bases, with 7 bases separating them. Germline V gene sequence: CDR1 LGHNA, CDR2 YSLEER. DNA for the CDR3: TGCGCCAGCAGCCAAGATCCGGTTACAGATACGCAGTATTTT. Translating gives CASSQDPVTDTQYF.

The rearrangement joins TRBV19 to TRBJ1-4; the match to TRBD1 covers 7 bases. The CDR3 sequence is 15 residues long. Germline-derived CDR1 and CDR2 are LNHDA and SQIVND (reference sequence). Trimming removed 6 bases from V and 4 bases from J; junction bases left unmatched: 8. DNA of the CDR3: TGTGCCAGTAGGACCAGGACAGGAGGTAATGAAAAACTGTTTTTT. It specifies CASRTRTGGNEKLFF. Supplemented by reference TRBV19 and TRBJ1-4, the full variable domain reads DGGITQSPKYLFRKEGQNVTLSCEQNLNHDAMYWYRQDPGQGLRLIYYSQIVNDFQKGDIAEGYSVSREKKESFPLTVTSAQKNPTAFYLCASRTRTGGNEKLFFGSGTQLSVL.

CDR3 nucleotides: TGTGCCAGTAGTACCCGTCTACAGGCCGTCTACGAGCAGTACTTC. Translating it yields CASSTRLQAVYEQYF. This chain uses TRBV19 with TRBJ2-7; D perhaps matches TRBD1 (5 bases). Trimming cost V 4 bases and J 3 bases, with 16 bases left between them. The CDR3 is 15 amino acids. Germline-derived CDR1 and CDR2 are LNHDA and SQIVND (reference sequence).

This clone was seen a few times. V gene TRBV5-1 combines with J gene TRBJ2-2; 10 positions agree with TRBD1. The V and J ends lost 4 bases and 5 bases, in that order; junction bases with no gene match: 20. Germline V lookup: CDR1 SGHRS, CDR2 YFSETQ. There are 20 residues in the CDR3. The CDR3 DNA follows: TGCGCCAGCAGCACGCAAGCGCCGGTTGGACAGGGGGATTATACCGGGGAGCTGTTTTTT. Translated, it gives CASSTQAPVGQGDYTGELFF. The whole variable domain, filled in from reference TRBV5-1 and TRBJ2-2, reads KAGVTQTPRYLIKTRGQQVTLSCSPISGHRSVSWYQQTPGQGLQFLFEYFSETQRNKGNFPGRFSGRQFSNSRSEMNVSTLELGDSALYLCASSTQAPVGQGDYTGELFFGEGSRLTVL.